What follows are 18 T cell receptor beta chains derived from one specimen sequenced in a study of T cell repertoires in ileal Crohn's disease. The time point was: inflamed ileum from the surgical specimen. The repertoire was sequenced with immunoSEQ multiplex PCR; TCRdb's copy has only in-frame clones and lacks some. The table includes 9,500 to 12,000 clones, around 87% detected once. The sample consisted of ileal tissue. The origin of the receptors is an adult with Crohn's disease.

The V call is TRBV6-6, the J call TRBJ1-3, with a weak D call TRBD1 (5 bases). The CDR3 runs to 15 residues. V dropped 2 bases and J dropped 1 base, with 9 bases sitting between them. The germline V gene has CDR1 MNHNY and CDR2 SVGAGI (reference sequence). The CDR3: CASSYPGTSGNTIYF. The DNA of the CDR3 is TGTGCCAGCAGTTACCCCGGGACTTCTGGAAACACCATATATTTT.

The V gene is TRBV11-3, the J gene TRBJ1-1, with a weak D call TRBD1 (5 bases). The germline gives CDR1 SGHNT, CDR2 YENEEA. CDR3 length: 16 residues. The V and J ends lost 0 bases and 1 base respectively, with 12 bases between them. CDR3 nucleotide sequence: TGTGCCAGCAGCTTAGACGAGTCGACAGAGAACACTGAAGCTTTCTTT. Amino acid sequence: CASSLDESTENTEAFF.

The genes are TRBV29-1 and TRBJ2-1; TRBD1 might be the D (6 bases). There are 13 residues in the CDR3. Germline values: CDR1 SQVTM, CDR2 ANQGSEA. V was pared by 7 bases and J by 6 bases, with 16 bases between. The DNA for the CDR3 is TGCAGCGCCTCCTCCCGACAGGCCAATGAGCAGTTCTTC. Translated: CSASSRQANEQFF.

V gene TRBV2 combines with J gene TRBJ1-5, with D maybe TRBD1 (5 bases). V was cut by 8 bases and J by 3 bases, with 14 bases left in between. Germline V gene sequence: CDR1 SNHLY, CDR2 FYNNEI. The CDR3 extends over 14 amino acids. The CDR3 DNA reads TGTGCCAGCCAAACCGACAGTTACAATCAGCCCCAGCATTTT. Its translation is CASQTDSYNQPQHF.

By sample share, this clone is medium-sized (0.01 to 0.1%). The CDR3 region has the DNA TGTGCCAGCAGCTCAAGGGACAGGGGGAATGAAAAACTGTTTTTT. Protein product: CASSSRDRGNEKLFF. The V gene is TRBV13, the J gene TRBJ1-4; 11 bases align to TRBD1. Germline assignment: CDR1 PRHDT and CDR2 FYEKMQ (reference sequence). Trimming cost V 4 bases and J 5 bases; bases outside gene matches: 3. The CDR3 runs to 15 residues.

This clone was counted between two and nine times. V is TRBV4-2 and J is TRBJ1-3; D is uncertain. CDR1 is LGHNA and CDR2 is YNFKEQ in the germline V gene. The CDR3 covers 18 residues. Trimming took 0 bases from V and 0 from J, leaving 15 bases between them. For the CDR3, the DNA is TGTGCCAGCAGCCAAGATATTCGGCCAGGAGCCTCTGGAAACACCATATATTTT. It specifies CASSQDIRPGASGNTIYF.

The CDR3: CASSNHQGNQPQHF. The CDR3 region has the DNA TGTGCCAGCAGCAACCATCAGGGAAATCAGCCCCAGCATTTT. This chain links TRBV5-4 with TRBJ1-5, with D possibly matching TRBD1 (5 bases). Looked up from germline, CDR1 is SGHNT and CDR2 is YYREEE (reference sequence). V was pared by 4 bases and J by 4 bases, with 12 bases between. The CDR3 contains 14 residues.

As for this clone: Because the CDR3's place on the DNA is in doubt, the DNA is left out and the CDR3 is given as listed by TCRdb. The V call is TRBV12-1, the J call TRBJ2-6. TRBV12-1 is recorded as a pseudogene. The CDR3 has 16 residues if both end residues are counted. This chain's CDR3 is CASSSRWGTGANVLTF.

This clone was recorded a few times. The V gene is TRBV5-4, the J gene TRBJ1-1; D is unclear. Germline V lookup: CDR1 SGHNT, CDR2 YYREEE (reference sequence). The V end lost 0 bases, the J end lost 8 bases, and 11 bases lay between the germline ends. The CDR3 contains 13 residues. This CDR3 is CASSLGAAEEAFF. The DNA of the CDR3 is TGTGCCAGCAGCTTGGGGGCAGCCGAAGAAGCTTTCTTT.

The V call is TRBV19, the J call TRBJ1-3, with 7 bases aligning to TRBD1. The germline V gene encodes CDR1 LNHDA and CDR2 SQIVND (reference sequence). The CDR3 totals 17 residues. V was clipped by 6 bases and J by 0 bases; unmatched bases: 11. The CDR3, as DNA: TGTGCCAGTAGGGGAAAACTAGGGACAGTCTCTGGAAACACCATATATTTT. It specifies CASRGKLGTVSGNTIYF.

J is TRBJ2-3 and V is TRBV9; D tentatively reads TRBD1 or TRBD2 (5 bases each). The CDR3 totals 12 residues. V gave up 4 bases and J gave up 6 bases, with 9 bases separating them. CDR1 SGDLS and CDR2 YYNGEE come from the germline V gene. The CDR3 nucleotides read TGTGCCAGCAGCCCCAGGGAGGATACGCAGTATTTT. Translation gives CASSPREDTQYF.

The CDR3: CSARGKGGYTF. The CDR3 DNA sequence: TGCAGTGCTAGGGGGAAAGGGGGCTACACCTTC. The chain is built from TRBV20-1 and TRBJ1-2; unclear D gene. Per germline, CDR1 DFQATT and CDR2 SNEGSKA (reference sequence). The length of the CDR3 is 11 residues. V was trimmed by 3 bases and J by 8 bases, leaving 10 bases between them.

This clone was detected once. CDR3 coding DNA: TGTGCCAGCAGTGAAGGGCAGGCCTATGGCTACACCTTC. It encodes CASSEGQAYGYTF. The gene calls are TRBV25-1 and TRBJ1-2, with D uncertain. Trimming pared 2 bases from V and 4 bases from J, leaving 8 bases between. The germline gives CDR1 MGHDK, CDR2 SYGVNS. The length of the CDR3 is 13 residues.

The gene calls are TRBV5-1 and TRBJ2-1, with TRBD2 identical over 8 bases. Losses at the gene ends were 3 bases for V and 9 bases for J; bases not matched to a gene: 8. The CDR3 length is 14 residues. CDR1 is SGHRS, CDR2 YFSETQ, per germline. CDR3 in DNA: TGCGCCAGCAGCTCCGGGACTAGTTTAGGTGAGCAGTTCTTC. Translated: CASSSGTSLGEQFF.

This rearrangement joins TRBV18 to TRBJ1-2; 10 bases are shared with TRBD1. With V trimmed by 0 bases and J by 4 bases, 8 bases remained unmatched. This CDR3 spans 17 amino acids. CDR1 and CDR2 (germline): KGHSH, LQKENI. The CDR3 DNA sequence: TGTGCCAGCTCACCACCCGGGACAGGGGCAGGGGGCTATGGCTACACCTTC. Translating it yields CASSPPGTGAGGYGYTF.

This rearrangement joins TRBV7-3 to TRBJ1-2; D gene uncertain. Trimming removed 0 bases at V and 8 bases at J, with 19 bases between. This CDR3 has 16 amino acids. The V gene's germline CDR1 is SGHTA and CDR2 FQGTGA. This CDR3 reads CASSLTGGPEGKGYTF. In nucleotides, the CDR3 is TGTGCCAGCAGCTTAACAGGAGGTCCTGAAGGGAAAGGCTACACCTTC. The variable domain in full, with the rest retrieved from reference TRBV7-3 and TRBJ1-2, is GAGVSQTPSNKVTEKGKYVELRCDPISGHTALYWYRQSLGQGPEFLIYFQGTGAADDSGLPNDRFFAVRPEGSVSTLKIQRTERGDSAVYLCASSLTGGPEGKGYTFGSGTRLTVV.

This chain joins TRBV20-1 and TRBJ1-1; D ambiguous. Germline CDR1 and CDR2: DFQATT and SNEGSKA (reference sequence). CDR3 length: 11 amino acids. V lost 3 bases and J lost 6, with 8 bases in between. The CDR3 DNA reads TGCAGTGCTAGGGGTGGGCCTGAAGCTTTCTTT. Translation: CSARGGPEAFF.

The chain joins TRBV10-3 to TRBJ1-1; possible D gene TRBD1, 6 bases. The CDR3 consists of 13 residues. V dropped 2 bases and J dropped 4 bases, with 8 bases sitting between them. CDR1 is ENHRY and CDR2 is SYGVKD in the germline V gene. The CDR3 DNA reads TGTGCCATCAGTGAGACAGGGACCACTGAAGCTTTCTTT. Amino acids: CAISETGTTEAFF.